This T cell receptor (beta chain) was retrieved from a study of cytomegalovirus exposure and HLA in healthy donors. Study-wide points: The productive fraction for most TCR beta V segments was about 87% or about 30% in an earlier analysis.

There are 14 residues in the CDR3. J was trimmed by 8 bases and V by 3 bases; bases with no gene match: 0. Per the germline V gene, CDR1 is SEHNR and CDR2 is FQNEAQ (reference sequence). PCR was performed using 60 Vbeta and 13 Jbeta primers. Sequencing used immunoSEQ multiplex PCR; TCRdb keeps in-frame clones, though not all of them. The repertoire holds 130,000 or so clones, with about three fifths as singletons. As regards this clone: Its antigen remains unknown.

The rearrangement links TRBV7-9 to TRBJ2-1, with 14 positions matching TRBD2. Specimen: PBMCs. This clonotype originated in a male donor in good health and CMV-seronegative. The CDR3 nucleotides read TGTGCCAGCAGCTTGGGACTAGCGGGGGATGAGCAGTTCTTC. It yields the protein CASSLGLAGDEQFF.